The 4 T cell receptor beta chains given below trace back to one sample, sequenced in a study of Tregs in tolerant kidney transplant recipients. Sequencing was performed with immunoSEQ multiplex PCR; in TCRdb, only in-frame clones are kept and a portion is missing. This table has under 300,000 clones, around 81% appearing once. The sequenced sample was CD4+ T cells from blood. These receptors originate from a human donor in good health.

A single count supports this clone. The V and J genes are TRBV5-6 and TRBJ1-6; D call uncertain. The V and J ends lost 3 bases and 8 bases respectively, with 21 bases between them. Germline values: CDR1 SGHDT, CDR2 YYEEEE. CDR3 length: 17 residues. The CDR3 region is CASSSSGINVKDSPLHF. The CDR3 coding sequence is TGTGCCAGCAGCTCGTCTGGGATCAACGTTAAGGATTCACCCCTCCACTTT.

V is TRBV10-1 and J is TRBJ2-1; no firm D call. The V end was cut by 8 bases, the J end by 1 base, with 15 bases between. Germline V gene sequence: CDR1 WNHNN, CDR2 SYGVQD (reference sequence). This CDR3 spans 15 amino acids. CDR3 region: CASALDSLSYNEQFF. CDR3 nucleotide sequence: TGCGCCAGCGCCCTTGATTCGTTGTCCTACAATGAGCAGTTCTTC.

The genes are TRBV7-8 and TRBJ2-2; D gene unclear. The V and J ends lost 1 base and 7 bases respectively, with 16 bases between them. Per the germline V gene, CDR1 is SGHVS and CDR2 is FQNEAQ. This CDR3 is built from 16 residues. The CDR3, as DNA: TGTGCCAGCAGCTTAGTCGATTGGGCCGTGGGCGGGGAGCTGTTTTTT. Translating gives CASSLVDWAVGGELFF.

V and J are TRBV18 and TRBJ1-2, with unresolved D. The CDR3 runs 17 residues. The V gene's germline CDR1 is KGHSH and CDR2 LQKENI. V was pared by 0 bases and J by 4 bases, with 18 bases between. The CDR3: CASSPPRGRAPSYGYTF. DNA of the CDR3: TGTGCCAGCTCACCACCTCGCGGGCGGGCGCCATCCTATGGCTACACCTTC. The complete variable domain, with remaining parts taken from reference TRBV18 and TRBJ1-2, reads NAGVMQNPRHLVRRRGQEARLRCSPMKGHSHVYWYRQLPEEGLKFMVYLQKENIIDESGMPKERFSAEFPKEGPSILRIQQVVRGDSAAYFCASSPPRGRAPSYGYTFGSGTRLTVV.